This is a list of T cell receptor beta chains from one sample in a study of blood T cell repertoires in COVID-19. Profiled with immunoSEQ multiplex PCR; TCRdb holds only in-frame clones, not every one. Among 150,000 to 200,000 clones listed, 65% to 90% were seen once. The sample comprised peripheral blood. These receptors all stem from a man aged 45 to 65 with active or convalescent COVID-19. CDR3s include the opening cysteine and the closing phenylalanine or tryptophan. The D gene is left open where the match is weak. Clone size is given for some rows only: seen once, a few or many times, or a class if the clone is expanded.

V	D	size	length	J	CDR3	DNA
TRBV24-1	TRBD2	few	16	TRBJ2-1	CATSDSSQREFNEQFF	TGTGCCACCAGTGATTCTAGCCAGCGGGAGTTCAATGAGCAGTTCTTC
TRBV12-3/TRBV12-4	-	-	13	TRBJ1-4	CASSLERNEKLFF	TGTGCCAGCAGTTTGGAGCGTAATGAAAAACTGTTTTTT
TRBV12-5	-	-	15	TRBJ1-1	CASGHPGGVNTEAFF	TGTGCTAGTGGACACCCGGGAGGGGTAAACACTGAAGCTTTCTTT
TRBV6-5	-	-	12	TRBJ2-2	CASSPLRGELFF	TGTGCCAGCAGTCCCCTCCGGGGGGAGCTGTTTTTT
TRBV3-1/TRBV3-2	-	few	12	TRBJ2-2	CASSQELGELFF	TGTGCCAGCAGCCAAGAATTAGGGGAGCTGTTTTTT
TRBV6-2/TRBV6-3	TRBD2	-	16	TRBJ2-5	CASSLPSGGGRETQYF	TGTGCCAGCAGTCTCCCTAGCGGGGGGGGTCGGGAGACCCAGTACTTC
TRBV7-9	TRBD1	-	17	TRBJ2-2	CASSLPTGDLSTGELFF	TGTGCCAGCAGCTTACCAACAGGGGATCTAAGCACCGGGGAGCTGTTTTTT
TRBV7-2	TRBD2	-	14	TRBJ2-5	CASSLGLAYETQYF	TGTGCCAGCAGCTTAGGACTAGCGTACGAGACCCAGTACTTC
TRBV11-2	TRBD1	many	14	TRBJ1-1	CASSGTGAHTEAFF	TGTGCCAGCAGCGGGACAGGGGCCCACACTGAAGCTTTCTTT
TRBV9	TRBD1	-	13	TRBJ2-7	CASSVEGQVRLSF	TGTGCCAGCAGCGTAGAGGGACAGGTCCGTTTATCCTTC
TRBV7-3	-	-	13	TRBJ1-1	CASSLGQGLKAFF	TGTGCCAGCAGCTTGGGGCAGGGCCTGAAAGCTTTCTTT
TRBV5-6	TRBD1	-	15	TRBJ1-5	CASSLGQGLAQPQHF	TGTGCCAGCAGCTTGGGACAGGGGTTGGCGCAGCCCCAGCATTTT
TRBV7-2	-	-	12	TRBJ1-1	CASSLDLGAAFF	TGTGCCAGCAGCTTAGATCTGGGGGCAGCTTTCTTT
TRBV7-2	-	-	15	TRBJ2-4	CASSLALGGGGIQYF	TGTGCCAGCAGCTTAGCGCTGGGGGGCGGGGGCATTCAGTACTTC
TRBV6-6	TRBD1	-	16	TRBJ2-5	CASSYRPTGTQETQYF	TGTGCCAGCAGCTACAGACCGACAGGGACCCAAGAGACCCAGTACTTC
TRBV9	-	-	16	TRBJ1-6	CASSAWAGENNSPLHF	TGTGCCAGCAGCGCCTGGGCAGGCGAAAATAATTCACCCCTCCACTTT
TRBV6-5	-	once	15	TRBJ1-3	CASKYGTGAGNTIYF	TGTGCCAGCAAATACGGGACTGGGGCTGGAAACACCATATATTTT
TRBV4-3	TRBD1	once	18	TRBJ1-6	CASSHEHATGGHNSPLHF	TGCGCCAGCAGCCATGAGCACGCAACAGGGGGCCATAATTCACCCCTCCACTTT
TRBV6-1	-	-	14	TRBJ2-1	CASSEWGRSNEQFF	TGTGCCAGCAGTGAATGGGGCAGATCCAATGAGCAGTTCTTC
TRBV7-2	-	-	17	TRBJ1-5	CASSLEQASIGNQPQHF	TGTGCCAGCAGCCTGGAACAGGCCTCGATTGGGAATCAGCCCCAGCATTTT
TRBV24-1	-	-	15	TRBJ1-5	CATSDLAKPDQPQHF	TGTGCCACCAGTGATTTAGCCAAGCCGGATCAGCCCCAGCATTTT
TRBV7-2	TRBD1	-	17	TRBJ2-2	CASSLGRTGWGTGELFF	TGTGCCAGCAGCTTAGGGAGGACAGGGTGGGGCACCGGGGAGCTGTTTTTT
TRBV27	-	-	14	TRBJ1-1	CASSSVAENTEAFF	TGTGCCAGCAGTTCAGTTGCAGAGAACACTGAAGCTTTCTTT
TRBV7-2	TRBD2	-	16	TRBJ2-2	CASSSPSGGVTGELFF	TGTGCCAGCAGCTCCCCCAGCGGGGGGGTCACCGGGGAGCTGTTTTTT
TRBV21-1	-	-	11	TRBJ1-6	CAFRTRKALHF	TGTGCCTTTCGGACACGGAAGGCCCTCCACTTT
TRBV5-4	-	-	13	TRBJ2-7	CASSLKGVYEQYF	TGTGCCAGCAGCTTGAAGGGGGTCTACGAGCAGTACTTC
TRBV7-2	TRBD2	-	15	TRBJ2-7	CASSAVTSAFDEQYF	TGTGCCAGCAGCGCGGTAACTAGCGCTTTCGACGAGCAGTACTTC
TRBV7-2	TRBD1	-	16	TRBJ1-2	CASSLGFAGTGNGYTF	TGTGCCAGCAGCTTAGGTTTTGCAGGGACAGGTAACGGCTACACCTTC
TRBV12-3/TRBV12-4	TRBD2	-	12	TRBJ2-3	CASSLGLAGAYF	TGTGCCAGCAGTTTAGGACTAGCGGGTGCGTATTTT
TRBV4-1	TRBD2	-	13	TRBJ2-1	CASSQEGLAEQFF	TGCGCCAGCAGCCAAGAGGGACTAGCGGAGCAGTTCTTC
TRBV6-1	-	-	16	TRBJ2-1	CASSELGVLSYNEQFF	TGTGCCAGCAGTGAACTGGGAGTTTTGTCCTACAATGAGCAGTTCTTC
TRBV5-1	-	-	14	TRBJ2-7	CASSLVQGTYEQYF	TGCGCCAGCAGCTTGGTACAGGGCACCTACGAGCAGTACTTC
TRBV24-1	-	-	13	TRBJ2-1	CASRGAGPGEQFF	TGTGCCAGTCGGGGGGCAGGGCCCGGTGAGCAGTTCTTC
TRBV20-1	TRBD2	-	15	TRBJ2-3	CSASTLAGGADTQYF	TGCAGTGCTAGTACCCTAGCGGGGGGAGCAGATACGCAGTATTTT
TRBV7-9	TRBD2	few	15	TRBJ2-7	CASSLAASGSYEQYF	TGTGCCAGCAGCTTAGCAGCTAGCGGGAGCTACGAGCAGTACTTC
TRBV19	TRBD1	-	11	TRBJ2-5	CASSTGVTQYF	TGTGCCAGTAGCACAGGGGTCACCCAGTACTTC
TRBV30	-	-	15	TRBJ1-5	CAWSGFGGSNQPQHF	TGTGCCTGGAGTGGTTTTGGGGGGAGCAATCAGCCCCAGCATTTT
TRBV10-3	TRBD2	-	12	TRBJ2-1	CATGLVGNEQFF	TGTGCCACCGGACTAGTCGGCAATGAGCAGTTCTTC
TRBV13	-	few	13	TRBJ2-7	CASSLGSSYEQYF	TGTGCCAGCAGCTTAGGGAGCTCCTACGAGCAGTACTTC
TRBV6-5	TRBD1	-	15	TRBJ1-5	CASSTGTGGRQPQHF	TGTGCCAGCAGTACGGGGACAGGGGGCCGTCAGCCCCAGCATTTT
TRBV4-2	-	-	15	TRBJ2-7	CASSQDRGTTYEQYF	TGTGCCAGCAGCCAAGATCGGGGAACTACCTACGAGCAGTACTTC
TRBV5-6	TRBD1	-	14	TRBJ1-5	CASSIGTGNQPQHF	TGTGCCAGCAGCATCGGGACAGGGAATCAGCCCCAGCATTTT
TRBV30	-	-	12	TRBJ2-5	CAWRTGGPMPYF	TGTGCCTGGAGAACAGGCGGACCCATGCCGTACTTC
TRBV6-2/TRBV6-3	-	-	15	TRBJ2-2	CASSYGRLNTGELFF	TGTGCCAGCAGTTACGGCAGACTGAACACCGGGGAGCTGTTTTTT
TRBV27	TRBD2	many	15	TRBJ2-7	CASSLVGGSSYEQYF	TGTGCCAGCAGTCTTGTGGGGGGGAGCTCCTACGAGCAGTACTTC
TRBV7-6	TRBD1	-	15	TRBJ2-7	CASSLAEGQGYEQYF	TGTGCCAGCAGCTTAGCGGAAGGACAGGGCTACGAGCAGTACTTC
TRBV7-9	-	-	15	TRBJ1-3	CASSKGTSTGNTIYF	TGTGCCAGCAGCAAAGGGACTTCTACTGGAAACACCATATATTTT
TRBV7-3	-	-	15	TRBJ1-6	CASSPTGGVGSPLHF	TGTGCCAGCAGCCCAACTGGGGGGGTGGGTTCACCCCTCCACTTT
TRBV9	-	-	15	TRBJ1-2	CASSVEGDIINGYTF	TGTGCCAGCAGCGTAGAAGGGGATATAATTAATGGCTACACCTTC
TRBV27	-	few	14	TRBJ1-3	CATRGLSSGNTIYF	TGTGCCACCCGAGGGCTTAGCTCTGGAAACACCATATATTTT
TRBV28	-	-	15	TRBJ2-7	CASSPPGQRRHEQYF	TGTGCCAGCAGTCCCCCCGGACAGCGACGCCACGAGCAGTACTTC
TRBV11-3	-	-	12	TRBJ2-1	CASSLKTGEQFF	TGTGCCAGCAGCCTAAAGACTGGCGAGCAGTTCTTC
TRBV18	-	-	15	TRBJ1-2	CASSENQGTKYGYTF	TGTGCCAGCTCAGAGAACCAAGGGACAAAGTATGGCTACACCTTC
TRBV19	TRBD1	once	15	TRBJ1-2	CASSTRDSRNYGYTF	TGTGCCAGTAGTACTCGGGACAGCCGTAATTATGGCTACACCTTC
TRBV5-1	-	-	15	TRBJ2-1	CASSLVQNSYNEQFF	TGCGCCAGCAGCTTGGTACAGAACTCCTACAATGAGCAGTTCTTC
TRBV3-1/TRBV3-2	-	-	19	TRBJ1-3	CASSGGQSRPGHSGNTIYF	TGTGCCAGCAGCGGTGGACAAAGCCGACCGGGACACTCTGGAAACACCATATATTTT
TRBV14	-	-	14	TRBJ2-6	CASSTGFGANVLTF	TGTGCCAGCAGCACGGGTTTTGGGGCCAACGTCCTGACTTTC
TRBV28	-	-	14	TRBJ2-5	CASSLGGMEETQYF	TGTGCCAGCAGTTTAGGAGGGATGGAGGAGACCCAGTACTTC
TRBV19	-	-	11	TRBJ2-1	CASKLGGEQFF	TGTGCCAGTAAACTAGGTGGAGAGCAGTTCTTC